These 2 T cell receptor beta chains originate from one sample sequenced in a study of blood T cell repertoires in COVID-19. This table comes from immunoSEQ multiplex PCR, and its TCRdb copy is limited to in-frame clones, with some not included. Among approximately 190,000 clones listed, over 80% were seen once. The sample comprised peripheral blood. These receptors all stem from a woman aged 55-70 years with COVID-19, enrolled during active disease.

The chain combines TRBV14 with TRBJ1-2, with D perhaps matching TRBD1 (5 bases). V gave up 0 bases and J gave up 8 bases, with 19 bases separating them. The CDR3 has 16 residues. Germline CDR1 reads SGHDN; CDR2 reads FVKESK. The CDR3 DNA follows: TGTGCCAGCAGCCAAGACTGGCCTCGGGGGATTGGGGGCTACACCTTC. It specifies CASSQDWPRGIGGYTF.

V is TRBV14 and J is TRBJ1-2; D unresolved. Germline CDR1 SGHDN, CDR2 FVKESK. Trimming removed 5 bases at V and 1 base at J, with 11 bases between. This CDR3 comprises 14 residues. This chain's CDR3 is CASSSPTRNYGYTF. CDR3 DNA: TGTGCCAGCAGCTCCCCAACACGTAACTATGGCTACACCTTC.